This is a list of T cell receptor beta chains from one sample in a study of blood T cells in healthy people across ages. In TCRdb, the 5' RACE reads were re-called with MiXCR into one record per CDR3 protein. The data hold 1,800,000 or so distinct CDR3 sequences, with roughly two fifths observed a single time. Material: blood. The receptors derive from a human donor in good health. Each CDR3 is given with its conserved first and last residue. D genes are given only for firm matches. Where a row states a size, it is once, few, many or the class of an expanded clone; other rows omit it.

v_call	j_call	clone_size	d_call	cdr3_aa	cdr3_nt
TRBV20-1	TRBJ2-7	NA	NA	CSARDEGASLPDEQYF	TGCAGTGCTAGAGATGAAGGCGCTAGTCTCCCAGACGAGCAGTACTTC
TRBV6-6	TRBJ1-2	NA	NA	CASSYEGTFYGYTF	TGTGCCAGCAGTTACGAGGGGACGTTTTATGGCTACACCTTC
TRBV12-3/TRBV12-4	TRBJ2-5	NA	TRBD2	CASSLLPVGLAGGRETQYF	TGTGCCAGCAGTTTACTCCCGGTCGGACTAGCGGGGGGGCGAGAGACCCAGTACTTC
TRBV7-2	TRBJ2-5	few	TRBD2	CASSLASGGATQYF	TGTGCCAGCAGCTTAGCCAGCGGGGGGGCTACGCAGTACTTC
TRBV2	TRBJ2-7	NA	NA	CASSGWVYEQYF	TGTGCCAGCAGTGGATGGGTCTACGAGCAGTACTTC
TRBV11-2	TRBJ1-6	NA	NA	CASSLVGASPLHF	TGTGCCAGCAGCTTAGTGGGGGCTTCACCCCTCCACTTT
TRBV4-3	TRBJ2-7	once	NA	CASSQDGMEPYYEQYF	TGCGCCAGCAGCCAAGATGGGATGGAGCCTTACTACGAGCAGTACTTC
TRBV10-3	TRBJ2-1	NA	NA	CAISESSLGAYNEQFF	TGTGCCATCAGTGAGTCGAGTCTTGGGGCCTACAATGAGCAGTTCTTC
TRBV4-1	TRBJ2-7	few	TRBD1	CASSQIDRGQSREQYF	TGCGCCAGCAGCCAGATAGACAGGGGCCAGTCCCGCGAGCAGTACTTC
TRBV20-1	TRBJ2-2	NA	NA	CSAPKTYTGELFF	TGCAGTGCTCCGAAGACCTACACCGGGGAGCTGTTTTTT
TRBV20-1	TRBJ1-2	few	NA	CSARSTVYGYTF	TGCAGTGCTAGATCCACAGTGTATGGCTACACCTTC
TRBV27	TRBJ2-3	NA	NA	CASSLGGAPDTQYF	TGTGCCAGCAGTCTTGGGGGGGCACCAGATACGCAGTATTTT
TRBV29-1	TRBJ2-1	NA	NA	CSVLGAFYFEQFF	TGCAGCGTTTTAGGGGCTTTCTATTTTGAGCAGTTCTTC
TRBV28	TRBJ2-7	many	NA	CASSFSRREQYF	TGTGCCAGCAGTTTTAGTCGCAGGGAGCAGTACTTC
TRBV6-5	TRBJ2-5	NA	NA	CASRSLQETQYF	TGTGCCAGCAGGTCCCTTCAAGAGACCCAGTACTTC
TRBV2	TRBJ2-5	few	NA	CASSEASGSETQYF	TGTGCCAGCAGTGAAGCCTCAGGTTCAGAGACCCAGTACTTC
TRBV7-2	TRBJ2-3	NA	NA	CASSLSHSADTQYF	TGTGCCAGCAGCCTAAGTCACTCCGCAGATACGCAGTATTTT
TRBV12-3/TRBV12-4	TRBJ2-5	few	TRBD2	CASSPQRGGHQETQYF	TGTGCCAGCAGTCCGCAGCGGGGGGGCCACCAAGAGACCCAGTACTTC
TRBV7-6	TRBJ1-5	once	NA	CAGSLDGGSGGQPQHF	TGTGCCGGCAGCTTAGACGGTGGTAGCGGAGGTCAGCCCCAGCATTTT
TRBV3-1	TRBJ2-7	many	NA	CASSQDRVYEQYF	TGTGCCAGCAGCCAAGACAGGGTATACGAGCAGTACTTC
TRBV7-9	TRBJ2-1	NA	NA	CASSPLSDRYNEQFF	TGTGCCAGCAGCCCACTGTCGGACAGATACAATGAGCAGTTCTTC
TRBV12-5	TRBJ2-7	NA	TRBD1	CASGFTVEGTGGWNEQYF	TGTGCTAGTGGTTTCACCGTGGAGGGGACAGGGGGATGGAACGAGCAGTACTTC
TRBV7-2	TRBJ1-2	NA	TRBD1	CASSFPGQAGFGYTF	TGTGCCAGCAGCTTCCCGGGACAGGCCGGGTTTGGCTACACCTTC
TRBV7-8	TRBJ2-7	NA	NA	CASSLSQGGYEQYF	TGTGCCAGCAGCTTATCCCAGGGCGGCTACGAGCAGTACTTC
TRBV20-1	TRBJ1-2	NA	TRBD1	CSARRDRDGGYTF	TGCAGTGCTAGACGGGACAGGGATGGTGGCTACACCTTC
TRBV20-1	TRBJ2-4	NA	NA	CSASPFVGYDIQYF	TGCAGTGCTAGCCCATTCGTTGGCTACGACATTCAGTACTTC
TRBV12-3/TRBV12-4	TRBJ2-3	few	NA	CASSFIVSEEYADTQYF	TGTGCCAGCAGTTTCATCGTCTCGGAGGAGTACGCAGATACGCAGTATTTT
TRBV6-6	TRBJ2-3	NA	NA	CASTTHQGASTDTQYF	TGTGCCAGCACCACCCACCAGGGTGCTAGCACAGATACGCAGTATTTT
TRBV15	TRBJ1-2	NA	NA	CATSRAVNGAGYTF	TGTGCCACCAGCAGAGCGGTGAACGGAGCGGGCTACACCTTC
TRBV5-1	TRBJ2-1	once	TRBD2	CASVPSGGAQREQFF	TGCGCCAGCGTCCCTAGCGGGGGGGCTCAGCGGGAGCAGTTCTTC
TRBV7-9	TRBJ2-7	few	TRBD1	CASSRGTGDYSYEQYF	TGTGCCAGCAGCAGGGGGACAGGGGATTACTCCTACGAGCAGTACTTC
TRBV20-1	TRBJ2-3	few	NA	CSARDFRVDTQYF	TGCAGTGCCCGGGACTTTCGGGTAGATACGCAGTATTTT
TRBV7-9	TRBJ2-7	few	TRBD2	CASSFPGLAGMNEQYF	TGTGCCAGCAGCTTCCCCGGTCTAGCGGGGATGAACGAGCAGTACTTC
TRBV3-1	TRBJ2-3	NA	NA	CASSQGVALALTDTQYF	TGTGCCAGCAGCCAAGGGGTAGCGCTAGCCCTCACAGATACGCAGTATTTT